This TCR beta chain was recovered during a study of blood T cell repertoires in COVID-19. Study background: PBMCs, B-cell-depleted T cells, or T cells were the source of the cDNA or gDNA that made up the material.

Profiled with immunoSEQ multiplex PCR; TCRdb holds only in-frame clones, not every one. The sample holds more than 45,000 clones, more than 70% seen once. The CDR3 is made up of 15 amino acids. Germline V gene sequence: CDR1 GTSNPN, CDR2 SVGIG (reference sequence). V lost 0 bases, J lost 5 bases, and 5 bases stayed unmatched. This TCR was sampled from a middle-aged man with active COVID-19. Sequenced input: peripheral blood. This rearrangement joins TRBV30 to TRBJ2-1; 9 bases align to TRBD2. Here the CDR3 DNA reads TGTGCCTGGAGTGTACTGGCTAGCGGGAACAATGAGCAGTTCTTC. It codes for CAWSVLASGNNEQFF.